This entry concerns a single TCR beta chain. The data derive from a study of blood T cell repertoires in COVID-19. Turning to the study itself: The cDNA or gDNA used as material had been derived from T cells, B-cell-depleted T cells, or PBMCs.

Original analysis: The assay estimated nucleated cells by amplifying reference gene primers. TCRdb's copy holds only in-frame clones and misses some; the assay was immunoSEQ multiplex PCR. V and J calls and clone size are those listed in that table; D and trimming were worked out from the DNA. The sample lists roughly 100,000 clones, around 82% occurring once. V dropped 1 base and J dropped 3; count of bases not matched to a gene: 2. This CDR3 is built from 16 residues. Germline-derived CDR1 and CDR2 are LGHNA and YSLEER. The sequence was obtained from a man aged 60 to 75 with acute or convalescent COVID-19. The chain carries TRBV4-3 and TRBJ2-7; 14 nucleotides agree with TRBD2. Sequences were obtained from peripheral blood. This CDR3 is CASSQGGTSGSYEQYF. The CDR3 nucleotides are TGCGCCAGCAGCCAAGGCGGGACTAGCGGGAGCTACGAGCAGTACTTC.